This section outlines one T cell receptor (beta chain) sequence together with its context. No treatment had been given to any patient before thyroid surgery. The data originate from a study of metastatic and nonmetastatic thyroid tumors. On the study more broadly: Repertoires were compared across blood and tumor or nodule tissue from malignant and benign thyroid patients.

The CDR3 contains 14 residues. The germline CDR1 and CDR2 sequences are SGHTA and FQGTGA. The V and J ends lost 2 bases and 0 bases respectively, with 8 bases between them. In the original processing: Between-group CDR3 differences, defined by clinicopathological status, yielded a distant-metastasis classifier for papillary thyroid cancer. TCRdb used MiXCR to call clones anew from the PCR reads. It is TCRdb's table, rather than the study itself, that gives the V and J calls and clone size. The table includes around 17,000 clones, roughly an eighth detected once. The J gene is TRBJ2-7, the V gene TRBV7-3; no firm D call. This clonotype was obtained from a female donor with papillary thyroid cancer or a benign thyroid nodule (not recorded which). Some clones in this sample may be carry-over from other donors' samples. The sequencing sample was made of tumor tissue. The CDR3 loop is CASSLYTGSYEQYF. As DNA, the CDR3 is TGTGCCAGCAGCTTATATACGGGCTCCTACGAGCAGTACTTC.